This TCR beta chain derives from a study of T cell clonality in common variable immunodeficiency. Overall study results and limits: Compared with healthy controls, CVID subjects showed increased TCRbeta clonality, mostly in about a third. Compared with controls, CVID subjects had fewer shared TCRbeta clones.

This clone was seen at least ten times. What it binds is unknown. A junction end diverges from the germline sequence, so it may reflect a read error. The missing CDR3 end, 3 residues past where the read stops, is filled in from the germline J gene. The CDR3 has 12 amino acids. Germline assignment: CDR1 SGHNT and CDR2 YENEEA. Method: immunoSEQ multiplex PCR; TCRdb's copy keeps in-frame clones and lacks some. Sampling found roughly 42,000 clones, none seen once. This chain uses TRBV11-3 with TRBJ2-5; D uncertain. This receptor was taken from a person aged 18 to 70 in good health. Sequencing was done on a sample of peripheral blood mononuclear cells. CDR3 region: CASSLEGETQYF. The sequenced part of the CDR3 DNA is TGTGCCAGCAGCCTAGAAGGGGAGACC.